Listed below are T cell receptor beta chains from one sample, sequenced in a study of response to subunit inactivated influenza vaccine. TCRdb called the RT-PCR reads again in MiXCR, with one record for every CDR3 protein. The repertoire consists of about 570,000 distinct CDR3 sequences, with around 10% occurring once and the leading ten covering 9.5% to 11%. These data also formed part of another study, on T cells expressing NK-cell markers.

Sequencing used PBMCs from blood, obtained on the day of vaccination. These receptor sequences come from a man in his fifties who received an inactivated influenza vaccine. Each CDR3 is given with its conserved first and last residue. D genes are given only for firm matches. Clone sizes are given selectively: once, few, many, or a class where the clone is expanded.

j_call	clone_size	v_call	d_call	cdr3_nt	cdr3_aa
TRBJ1-2	NA	TRBV12-3/TRBV12-4	TRBD1	TGTGCCAGCGGCGATCGGACAGGGGGTTATGGCTACACCTTC	CASGDRTGGYGYTF
TRBJ1-2	NA	TRBV20-1	NA	TGCAGTGCTAGAGATGTCAAACAGATCTATGGCTACACCTTC	CSARDVKQIYGYTF
TRBJ2-5	NA	TRBV5-1	NA	TGCGCCAGCAGCTTCCCTGACCCAAGTGCGACCCAGTACTTC	CASSFPDPSATQYF
TRBJ2-1	NA	TRBV20-1	TRBD2	TGCAGTGCTAGGACGGCTAGCGGGGGGGCTCGGTTGAATGAGCAGTTCTTC	CSARTASGGARLNEQFF
TRBJ2-1	NA	TRBV5-6	NA	TGTGCCAGCAGCCTGGACGTGGGGAATGAGCAGTTCTTC	CASSLDVGNEQFF
TRBJ2-7	NA	TRBV12-3/TRBV12-4	NA	TGTGCCAGCAGTCGTGGCGGGTCTTCCTACGAGCAGTACTTC	CASSRGGSSYEQYF
TRBJ2-3	few	TRBV4-3	NA	TGCGCCAGCAGCCAAGGCCCAGGAGGGGGCACAGATACGCAGTATTTT	CASSQGPGGGTDTQYF
TRBJ2-2	NA	TRBV18	TRBD1	TGTGCCAGCTCAAAGACGGGACAGGGATCCACCGGGGAGCTGTTTTTT	CASSKTGQGSTGELFF
TRBJ2-1	NA	TRBV2	NA	TGTGCCAGCAGTGCGAGCGCCCGCTCCTACAATGAGCAGTTCTTC	CASSASARSYNEQFF
TRBJ2-2	few	TRBV11-1	NA	TGTGCCAGCCTACGGGGAGAGTTCGGACACCCGAACACCGGGGAGCTGTTTTTT	CASLRGEFGHPNTGELFF
TRBJ2-7	NA	TRBV5-1	TRBD2	TGCGCCAGCAGACCGACTAGCGGGAGGGCTTCCTACGAGCAGTACTTC	CASRPTSGRASYEQYF
TRBJ2-5	NA	TRBV18	NA	TGTGCCAGCTCAACCCCCGGGGCTCAAGAGACCCAGTACTTC	CASSTPGAQETQYF
TRBJ2-7	few	TRBV6-2/TRBV6-3	NA	TGTGCCAGCAGTTCCAGCCGGACACACTCTAGCTCCTACGAGCAGTACTTC	CASSSSRTHSSSYEQYF
TRBJ2-7	NA	TRBV27	TRBD2	TGTGCCAGCAGTAGGACTAGCGGGAACCACGAGCAGTACTTC	CASSRTSGNHEQYF
TRBJ2-3	NA	TRBV20-1	NA	TGCAGTGCTAGGGGTGACAGGAGGAAATATAGCACAGATACGCAGTATTTT	CSARGDRRKYSTDTQYF
TRBJ2-3	NA	TRBV12-3/TRBV12-4	NA	TGTGCCAGCAGTCTCATGCGGGGTAGCACAGATACGCAGTATTTT	CASSLMRGSTDTQYF
TRBJ2-7	few	TRBV28	NA	TGTGCCAGCAGTCCACCGGGGCCGAGAAGGGGCTACGAGCAGTACTTC	CASSPPGPRRGYEQYF
TRBJ1-2	few	TRBV5-1	NA	TGCGCCAGCCATTCTGTAGGGTCTACGGGCTACACCTTC	CASHSVGSTGYTF
TRBJ2-2	few	TRBV5-1	NA	TGCGCCAGCAGCTTGGCCGTAGGGAACACCGGGGAGCTGTTTTTT	CASSLAVGNTGELFF
TRBJ1-4	once	TRBV3-1	NA	TGTGCCAGCAGCCTTAGCGGGCATACAGAGAAAAAAGAAAAACTGTTTTTT	CASSLSGHTEKKEKLFF
TRBJ1-5	few	TRBV20-1	NA	TGCAGTGCTAGAGATTTAAGGGGAGCGGACCAGCCCCAGCATTTT	CSARDLRGADQPQHF
TRBJ2-7	NA	TRBV12-3/TRBV12-4	TRBD1	TGTGCCAGCAGTGAGGGACAGGAATACGAGCAGTACTTC	CASSEGQEYEQYF
TRBJ2-5	few	TRBV12-3/TRBV12-4	TRBD2	TGTGCCAGCAGTACCAGGACTAGCGGGAGCCAAGAGACCCAGTACTTC	CASSTRTSGSQETQYF
TRBJ1-1	many	TRBV29-1	NA	TGCAGCGTCGCAGATAACACTGAAGCTTTCTTT	CSVADNTEAFF
TRBJ2-1	NA	TRBV20-1	NA	TGCAGTGCTAGAGATAGACTGAGCTCCTACAATGAGCAGTTCTTC	CSARDRLSSYNEQFF
TRBJ2-7	many	TRBV24-1	TRBD2	TGTGCCACCAGTGATCCCCCGGGGGGCGAGCAGTACTTC	CATSDPPGGEQYF
TRBJ2-7	NA	TRBV4-1	TRBD2	TGCGCCAGCAGCCAAGTGGCGACTAGCGGGGGTCCCTACGAGCAGTACTTC	CASSQVATSGGPYEQYF
TRBJ2-1	few	TRBV10-1	TRBD1	TGCGCCAGCAGAGGGGACAGCAATGAGCAGTTCTTC	CASRGDSNEQFF
TRBJ2-2	NA	TRBV10-3	NA	TGTGCCATCAGTGATTACACCGGGGAGCTGTTTTTT	CAISDYTGELFF
TRBJ2-2	many	TRBV6-5	TRBD2	TGTGCCAGCAGATATAGACTAGCGGGGAACACCGGGGAGCTGTTTTTT	CASRYRLAGNTGELFF
TRBJ2-7	few	TRBV12-3/TRBV12-4	TRBD1	TGTGCCAGCAGTTTAAAGGGGGCTCAGGAGCAGTACTTC	CASSLKGAQEQYF
TRBJ2-1	few	TRBV5-1	TRBD1	TGCGCCAGCAGCCCACGGACAGGTTCCAATGAGCAGTTCTTC	CASSPRTGSNEQFF
TRBJ2-2	many	TRBV24-1	NA	TGTGCCACCAGTGATTTAAGGGCGGAGCTGTTTTTT	CATSDLRAELFF
TRBJ1-1	NA	TRBV5-1	NA	TGCGCCAGCAGCGAAGCGGACGGGATGAACACTGAAGCTTTCTTT	CASSEADGMNTEAFF
TRBJ2-1	NA	TRBV29-1	TRBD1	TGCAGCGGCCGACAGGGTGTACTAAATGAGCAGTTCTTC	CSGRQGVLNEQFF
TRBJ1-4	few	TRBV6-5	TRBD1	TGTGCCAGCAGTTACGCGAGGACAGGGGGCGGTGAAAAACTGTTTTTT	CASSYARTGGGEKLFF
TRBJ2-1	few	TRBV11-3	NA	TGTGCCAGCAGCCTTCATGGGGGGACTGAGCAGTTCTTC	CASSLHGGTEQFF
TRBJ1-1	NA	TRBV30	NA	TGTGCCTGGAGCCTGAACACTGAAGCTTTCTTT	CAWSLNTEAFF
TRBJ2-7	NA	TRBV4-3	NA	TGCGCCAGCAGCCAAGGCAGGGACGCGAGGTACGAGCAGTACTTC	CASSQGRDARYEQYF
TRBJ2-1	many	TRBV6-5	NA	TGTGCCAGCAGTTACTCGTACAGACAAAATGAGCAGTTCTTC	CASSYSYRQNEQFF
TRBJ1-1	NA	TRBV18	NA	TGTGCCAGCTCACCACCTAATGGGCAGAGACACACTGAAGCTTTCTTT	CASSPPNGQRHTEAFF
TRBJ2-1	few	TRBV20-1	TRBD2	TGCAGTGCTAGAGTCACGGCGGGAGGGTATGGGCATGAGCAGTTCTTC	CSARVTAGGYGHEQFF
TRBJ2-4	few	TRBV18	TRBD1	TGTGCCAGCTCAACGGGACAGGAAAACATTCAGTACTTC	CASSTGQENIQYF
TRBJ2-7	few	TRBV12-3/TRBV12-4	TRBD2	TGTGCCAGCAGTTTATGGGCGGGAGACAGATCCTACGAGCAGTACTTC	CASSLWAGDRSYEQYF
TRBJ2-3	NA	TRBV9	TRBD2	TGTGCCAGCAGCGTAGTAGCGGGGGGGAACACAGATACGCAGTATTTT	CASSVVAGGNTDTQYF
TRBJ2-7	few	TRBV5-1	NA	TGCGCCAGCAGCGTGGCCGTCCAGGGATCCTACGAGCAGTACTTC	CASSVAVQGSYEQYF
TRBJ1-1	many	TRBV12-3/TRBV12-4	TRBD1	TGTGCCAGCAGCTCCTTAGGACAGGGGAAGGCTTTCTTT	CASSSLGQGKAFF
TRBJ2-1	few	TRBV20-1	NA	TGCAGTGCTAGAGGCAAGGGCGGGATAGTTAATGAGCAGTTCTTC	CSARGKGGIVNEQFF
TRBJ2-2	many	TRBV5-1	NA	TGCGCCAGCAGCTTCCCCAAACAGAAAAACACCGGGGAGCTGTTTTTT	CASSFPKQKNTGELFF
TRBJ1-1	few	TRBV19	TRBD1	TGTGCCACTGACCCAGGGACAGGTAACACTGAAGCTTTCTTT	CATDPGTGNTEAFF
TRBJ2-6	few	TRBV27	TRBD1	TGTGCCAGCAGTCAACAGGGGCGGACTGGGGCCAACGTCCTGACTTTC	CASSQQGRTGANVLTF
TRBJ2-3	few	TRBV7-6	NA	TGTGCCAGCAGCCCCCGCGTTGGATCTAGCACAGATACGCAGTATTTT	CASSPRVGSSTDTQYF
TRBJ1-1	many	TRBV6-1	NA	TGTGCCAGCAGCATGACAGGTTTGCGGACTGAAGCTTTCTTT	CASSMTGLRTEAFF
TRBJ2-5	many	TRBV10-3	TRBD2	TGTGCCATCAGTGTCGGTAGCGGGGGAACTCAAGAGACCCAGTACTTC	CAISVGSGGTQETQYF
TRBJ2-6	few	TRBV10-3	NA	TGTGCCATCAGTGAGAACCCCTCTGGGGCCAACGTCCTGACTTTC	CAISENPSGANVLTF